Sequencing of this T cell receptor beta chain was carried out in a study of blood T cell repertoires in COVID-19. Study summary: Nucleic acid was either cDNA or gDNA, and it came from T cells, B-cell-depleted T cells, or PBMCs.

Germline-derived CDR1 and CDR2 are LNHNV and YYDKDF (reference sequence). The V gene lost 3 bases and the J gene lost 0 bases, with 15 bases spanning the gap. CDR3 size: 17 residues. As handled by the study authors: Amplified reference gene primers provided the basis for estimating nucleated cell counts. The protocol was immunoSEQ multiplex PCR, while the TCRdb copy is restricted to in-frame clones and leaves out a portion. The V and J calls and clone size come from that table; D and trimming were worked out from the DNA. The sample carries 150,000 to 200,000 clones, 70% to 90% recorded once. The TCR was taken from a man in his 60s with acute or convalescent COVID-19. Sequenced input: peripheral blood. This chain connects TRBV15 to TRBJ1-3; possible D gene TRBD1, 5 bases. The CDR3 loop is CATSREAGGVSGNTIYF. The CDR3, as DNA: TGTGCCACCAGCAGGGAGGCAGGAGGGGTCTCTGGAAACACCATATATTTT.